Shown below are 2 T cell receptor beta chains from a single sample sequenced in a study of graft-versus-host responses after intestinal transplantation. TCRdb's table, derived via immunoSEQ multiplex PCR, lists solely in-frame clones and lacks some. The sample holds tens of thousands of clones; around 85% are singletons and the top ten take more than 15%. Their antigens remain unidentified. This material consisted of unstimulated CD8+ T cells sorted from spleen or lymph node cells, taken before intestinal transplant. These receptors all stem from a human donor who received an intestinal transplant.

This clone was seen a handful of times. The chain has TRBV14 and TRBJ1-1; D uncertain. Per germline, CDR1 SGHDN and CDR2 FVKESK. Trimming shortened V by 4 bases and J by 1 base, and 7 bases separated the two germline ends. The CDR3 contains 13 residues. CDR3 in DNA: TGTGCCAGCAGCCTTCAATGGAACACTGAAGCTTTCTTT. Amino acid sequence: CASSLQWNTEAFF. Variable domain in full (rest from reference TRBV14 and TRBJ1-1): EAGVTQFPSHSVIEKGQTVTLRCDPISGHDNLYWYRRVMGKEIKFLLHFVKESKQDESGMPNNRFLAERTGGTYSTLKVQPAELEDSGVYFCASSLQWNTEAFFGQGTRLTVV.

The chain combines TRBV4-1 with TRBJ2-4; 12 bases fit TRBD2. Germline assignment: CDR1 MGHRA and CDR2 YSYEKL. CDR3 length equals 17 residues. V shed 3 bases, J shed 2 bases, and the junction held 5 bases outside the gene matches. As DNA, the CDR3 is TGCGCCAGCAGCCATCCACTAGCGGGGGGAACCAAAAACATTCAGTACTTC. It specifies CASSHPLAGGTKNIQYF.